These 6 T cell receptor beta chains share one sample of origin, sequenced in a study of T cell repertoires in cytomegalovirus infection. TCRdb fed the reads into MiXCR, producing one record per CDR3 protein. This sample has approximately 110,000 distinct CDR3 sequences, with over 30% found just once. Antigens for these TCRs are unknown. This sample comprised CD8+ T cells from cultured PBMCs, obtained from culture after CMV antigen stimulation. Receptors originate from a human donor in good health (CMV status not recorded). Some clones in this sample may be carry-over from other donors' samples.

The chain joins TRBV6-2 or TRBV6-3 to TRBJ2-1; 10 bases are shared with TRBD2. The CDR3 has 17 residues. With V trimmed by 2 bases and J by 6 bases, 10 bases remained unmatched. CDR1 MNHEY and CDR2 SVGEGT come from the germline V gene. CDR3 nucleotide sequence: TGTGCCAGCAGTTACCCCGCAGCTGCTAGCGGGGGCAATGAGCAGTTCTTC. This gives the protein CASSYPAAASGGNEQFF.

The sample holds many counts of this clonotype. The chain couples TRBV12-3 or TRBV12-4 to TRBJ2-1; D remains ambiguous. This CDR3 spans 12 amino acids. Trimming took 4 bases from V and 8 from J, leaving 9 bases between them. DNA for the CDR3: TGTGCCAGCAGTTATCCTCCGGATGAGCAGTTCTTC. Translation: CASSYPPDEQFF.

This clonotype has more than one count but fewer than ten. V is TRBV4-1 and J is TRBJ1-6, with D hard to call. The germline gives CDR1 MGHRA, CDR2 YSYEKL. The CDR3 has 15 amino acids. V was pared by 1 base and J by 4 bases, with 8 bases between. CDR3 in amino acids: CASSQVAAYNSPLHF. The CDR3 DNA reads as TGCGCCAGCAGCCAAGTGGCAGCGTATAATTCACCCCTCCACTTT.

This clonotype was seen only a few times. This rearrangement joins TRBV7-6 to TRBJ2-1; 10 bases are a match to TRBD2. After removal of 7 bases from V and 7 bases from J, the junction contained 10 bases not matched to a gene. CDR3 length: 15 residues. From germline, CDR1 is SGHVS and CDR2 FNYEAQ. The DNA for the CDR3 is TGTGCCAGCACCCCCGGGACTAGCGCTTTGAATGAGCAGTTCTTC. Its translation: CASTPGTSALNEQFF.

The chain employs TRBV7-2 and TRBJ2-1; 9 bases agree with TRBD2. Germline values: CDR1 SGHTA, CDR2 FQGNSA. J lost 9 bases, V lost 0 bases, and 6 bases had no gene match. The CDR3 consists of 15 residues. The CDR3 reads CASSLAQRGASEQFF. CDR3 in DNA: TGTGCCAGCAGCTTAGCTCAGCGGGGGGCATCTGAGCAGTTCTTC.

The chain uses TRBV6-5 and TRBJ1-5; D call uncertain. This CDR3 has 13 amino acids. Trimming cost V 0 bases and J 4 bases, with 4 bases left between them. CDR1 is MNHEY and CDR2 is SVGAGI in the germline V gene. The CDR3 loop is CASSYSPNQPQHF. The CDR3 DNA reads as TGTGCCAGCAGTTACTCGCCTAATCAGCCCCAGCATTTT.